These 27 T cell receptor beta chains came from one sample sequenced in a study of blood T cell repertoires in COVID-19. Generated by immunoSEQ multiplex PCR, the TCRdb table keeps only in-frame clones and is missing some. The table has about 57,000 clones, 75% to 90% seen once; the top ten hold around 23%. Sequences were obtained from peripheral blood. Receptor source: a woman of 80 years or more with COVID-19, enrolled during active disease.

The rearrangement links TRBV11-3 to TRBJ2-5; D is undetermined. The CDR3 spans 13 residues. Germline V lookup: CDR1 SGHNT, CDR2 YENEEA. The V end was cut by 0 bases, the J end by 2 bases, with 4 bases between. CDR3 sequence reads: CASSLEQQETQYF. CDR3 nucleotide sequence: TGTGCCAGCAGCTTAGAACAACAAGAGACCCAGTACTTC. Combining the CDR3 with reference TRBV11-3 and TRBJ2-5 gives the whole variable domain EAGVVQSPRYKIIEKKQPVAFWCNPISGHNTLYWYLQNLGQGPELLIRYENEEAVDDSQLPKDRFSAERLKGVDSTLKIQPAELGDSAVYLCASSLEQQETQYFGPGTRLLVL.

The V gene is TRBV5-4, the J gene TRBJ2-4; TRBD1 agrees at 10 bases. CDR1 and CDR2 from the germline V gene are SGHNT and YYREEE (reference sequence). J was trimmed by 3 bases and V by 4 bases; bases with no gene match: 4. There are 15 residues in the CDR3. The CDR3 protein is CASSRQGARKNIQYF. The CDR3 bases are TGTGCCAGCAGCCGACAGGGGGCGCGCAAAAACATTCAGTACTTC.

The chain combines TRBV27 with TRBJ2-5; D ambiguous. Germline CDR1 MNHEY, CDR2 SMNVEV (reference sequence). The CDR3 runs to 13 residues. Trimming stripped 5 bases from V and 3 bases from J, with 10 bases between. DNA for the CDR3: TGTGCCAGCAGTCCCCTCCCGGAAGAGACCCAGTACTTC. Its protein is CASSPLPEETQYF.

The V and J genes are TRBV5-1 and TRBJ2-7; TRBD2 matches 9 bases. CDR1 SGHRS and CDR2 YFSETQ come from the germline V gene. V lost 0 bases and J lost 0; bases outside the gene matches: 10. CDR3 length: 18 residues. The CDR3 loop is CASSLEGSGGPSSYEQYF. CDR3 coding DNA: TGCGCCAGCAGCTTGGAAGGTAGCGGGGGCCCAAGCTCCTACGAGCAGTACTTC.

The rearrangement joins TRBV7-2 to TRBJ1-1, with a weak D call TRBD1 (6 bases). V was clipped by 1 base and J by 4 bases, with 16 bases between them. Germline V CDR1 and CDR2: SGHTA, FQGNSA. The CDR3 is made up of 16 amino acids. This CDR3 reads CASSLGAKQGSTEAFF. The DNA for the CDR3 is TGTGCCAGCAGCTTAGGAGCTAAACAGGGAAGCACTGAAGCTTTCTTT.

This clone was seen only a few times. The chain carries TRBV2 and TRBJ2-1; perhaps TRBD2 as D (5 bases). CDR3 length equals 14 residues. Germline V lookup: CDR1 SNHLY, CDR2 FYNNEI. The V end was cut by 3 bases, the J end by 5 bases, with 11 bases between. The CDR3 protein is CASSEEAGNNEQFF. The CDR3 bases are TGTGCCAGCAGTGAGGAGGCAGGAAACAATGAGCAGTTCTTC.

The gene calls are TRBV5-1 and TRBJ1-4, with D possibly being TRBD1 (5 bases). Per the germline V gene, CDR1 is SGHRS and CDR2 is YFSETQ. This CDR3 has 15 amino acids. V was cut by 0 bases and J by 8 bases, with 14 bases left in between. CDR3 in DNA: TGCGCCAGCAGCTTGGTTGGGCAGGGTGGCGAAAAACTGTTTTTT. Protein sequence: CASSLVGQGGEKLFF.

The chain uses TRBV11-1 and TRBJ1-3; D gene ambiguous. Germline CDR1 reads SGHAT; CDR2 reads FQDESV (reference sequence). With 3 bases removed from V and 1 base from J, the gap between germline ends came to 10 bases. The CDR3 spans 15 residues. The CDR3 region is CASSLSRQSGNTIYF. For the CDR3, the DNA is TGTGCCAGCAGCTTGTCTCGTCAGTCTGGAAACACCATATATTTT. The full variable domain, its missing parts supplied by reference TRBV11-1 and TRBJ1-3, is EAEVAQSPRYKITEKSQAVAFWCDPISGHATLYWYRQILGQGPELLVQFQDESVVDDSQLPKDRFSAERLKGVDSTLKIQPAELGDSAMYLCASSLSRQSGNTIYFGEGSWLTVV.

The rearrangement links TRBV5-8 to TRBJ1-1; no clear D gene. The CDR3 length is 12 residues. Trimming left V 6 bases short and J 7 bases short, with 13 bases between. From germline, CDR1 is SGHTS and CDR2 YDEGEE. CDR3 sequence: CASTIGLVEAFF. The CDR3 nucleotides read TGTGCCAGCACCATCGGTCTGGTTGAAGCTTTCTTT. Variable domain in full (rest from reference TRBV5-8 and TRBJ1-1): EAGVTQSPTHLIKTRGQQATLRCSPISGHTSVYWYQQALGLGLQFLLWYDEGEERNRGNFPPRFSGRQFPNYSSELNVNALELEDSALYLCASTIGLVEAFFGQGTRLTVV.

The CDR3 spells CASSSLAGFEQFF. In DNA form, the CDR3 reads TGTGCCAGCAGTTCTCTAGCGGGGTTTGAGCAGTTCTTC. This chain uses TRBV6-5 with TRBJ2-1, with TRBD2 matching over 9 bases. CDR3 size: 13 residues. Looked up from germline, CDR1 is MNHEY and CDR2 is SVGAGI. V dropped 4 bases and J dropped 9; count of bases not matched to a gene: 4.

The V gene is TRBV7-9, the J gene TRBJ1-1; TRBD1 matches 7 bases. Trimming took 5 bases from V and 5 from J; bases not matched to a gene: 5. The germline gives CDR1 SEHNR, CDR2 FQNEAQ (reference sequence). This CDR3 is 13 amino acids long. The CDR3 DNA reads as TGTGCCAGCAGCACTACAGGGGTTACTGAAGCTTTCTTT. Protein sequence: CASSTTGVTEAFF. The full variable domain, rest sourced from reference TRBV7-9 and TRBJ1-1, is DTGVSQNPRHKITKRGQNVTFRCDPISEHNRLYWYRQTLGQGPEFLTYFQNEAQLEKSRLLSDRFSAERPKGSFSTLEIQRTEQGDSAMYLCASSTTGVTEAFFGQGTRLTVV.

This clone was detected once. The chain has TRBV10-3 and TRBJ2-5; perhaps TRBD2 as D (7 bases). V was shortened by 7 bases and J by 1 base, with 19 bases between the two germline ends. The CDR3 covers 16 residues. CDR1 and CDR2 (germline): ENHRY, SYGVKD. The DNA of the CDR3 is TGTGCCATCATCCCCCTACCGGGGGGCCTCCAAGAGACCCAGTACTTC. This encodes CAIIPLPGGLQETQYF.

The J gene is TRBJ1-1, the V gene TRBV30; 7 bases line up with TRBD1. V lost 1 base, J lost 1 base, and 0 bases stayed unmatched. The CDR3 loop spans 13 amino acids. Germline V gene sequence: CDR1 GTSNPN, CDR2 SVGIG (reference sequence). The CDR3 protein is CAWSGQGNTEAFF. The CDR3 nucleotides are TGTGCCTGGAGTGGACAGGGGAACACTGAAGCTTTCTTT.

The J gene is TRBJ2-1, the V gene TRBV23-1; 10 bases fit TRBD1. TRBV23-1 belongs to the ORF category, with a function that is uncertain. This CDR3 comprises 17 residues. With 6 bases clipped from V and 7 bases from J, the junction kept 15 bases outside the gene matches. The CDR3 here is CASSAKADRGRKNEQFF. The CDR3 DNA is TGCGCCAGCAGCGCGAAAGCCGACAGGGGGCGGAAGAATGAGCAGTTCTTC.

This clone was picked up a small number of times. The chain has TRBV7-9 and TRBJ1-5; 9 bases fit TRBD1. V lost 0 bases and J lost 0; bases outside the gene matches: 6. Germline lookup yields CDR1 SEHNR and CDR2 FQNEAQ (reference sequence). This CDR3 spans 18 amino acids. The CDR3 sequence: CASSLAQTGGYSNQPQHF. CDR3 in DNA: TGTGCCAGCAGCTTAGCCCAGACAGGGGGTTATAGCAATCAGCCCCAGCATTTT.

V is TRBV2 and J is TRBJ2-7; 8 bases match TRBD2. The V gene's germline CDR1 is SNHLY and CDR2 FYNNEI. CDR3 size: 14 residues. V lost 5 bases, J lost 1 base, and 4 bases stayed unmatched. The CDR3 DNA is TGTGCCAGCAGTCCCCCGGGGGGGTCCTACGAGCAGTACTTC. This sequence encodes CASSPPGGSYEQYF.

For the CDR3, the DNA is TGTGCCAGCACCCACGACAGTTCGAACACCGGGGAGCTGTTTTTT. This translates into CASTHDSSNTGELFF. V is TRBV6-4 and J is TRBJ2-2; possible D gene TRBD1, 5 bases. Germline V gives CDR1 MRHNA, CDR2 SNTAGT. The ends were cut back, 7 bases at V and 0 bases at J, with 12 bases in the middle. CDR3 size: 15 residues.

The chain joins TRBV15 to TRBJ2-1; 11 bases match TRBD2. CDR1 and CDR2 (germline): LNHNV, YYDKDF (reference sequence). The CDR3 has 16 residues. V dropped 1 base and J dropped 5; count of bases not matched to a gene: 4. The CDR3 coding sequence is TGTGCCACCAGCAGAGGGGGACTAGCGGTTAACAATGAGCAGTTCTTC. It translates to CATSRGGLAVNNEQFF. The whole variable domain, filled in from reference TRBV15 and TRBJ2-1, reads DAMVIQNPRYQVTQFGKPVTLSCSQTLNHNVMYWYQQKSSQAPKLLFHYYDKDFNNEADTPDNFQSRRPNTSFCFLDIRSPGLGDTAMYLCATSRGGLAVNNEQFFGPGTRLTVL.

This chain links TRBV6-5 with TRBJ1-1; 8 nucleotides line up with TRBD1. CDR1 is MNHEY, CDR2 SVGAGI, per germline. This CDR3 is 14 amino acids long. After removal of 5 bases from V and 5 bases from J, the junction contained 7 bases not matched to a gene. CDR3 amino acids: CASSLKQGVTEAFF. CDR3 bases: TGTGCCAGCAGTCTGAAACAGGGGGTAACTGAAGCTTTCTTT.

Only a few counts were recorded for this clone. The V gene is TRBV28, the J gene TRBJ1-5; D gene uncertain. Germline CDR1 reads MDHEN; CDR2 reads SYDVKM. The V and J ends lost 6 bases and 2 bases respectively, with 14 bases between them. The CDR3 consists of 15 residues. In DNA, the CDR3 is TGTGCCAGCAGCTATCAGAAGGGAGGCAATCAGCCCCAGCATTTT. It translates to CASSYQKGGNQPQHF.

The CDR3 spells CASSLTSGGVETQYF. The CDR3 bases are TGTGCCAGCAGCCTCACTAGCGGGGGGGTGGAGACCCAGTACTTC. The chain joins TRBV7-2 to TRBJ2-5; the match to TRBD2 covers 13 bases. With V trimmed by 5 bases and J by 5 bases, 5 bases remained unmatched. The V gene's germline CDR1 is SGHTA and CDR2 FQGNSA. CDR3 length equals 15 residues.

The rearrangement uses TRBV5-1 and TRBJ1-4; 9 bases fit TRBD1. This CDR3 is built from 18 residues. Looked up from germline, CDR1 is SGHRS and CDR2 is YFSETQ. Trimming cost V 3 bases and J 2 bases; bases outside gene matches: 11. The chain's CDR3 is CASSWGQGRGVTNEKLFF. CDR3 coding DNA: TGCGCCAGCAGCTGGGGACAGGGAAGGGGTGTTACTAATGAAAAACTGTTTTTT.

The chain recombines TRBV5-6 with TRBJ1-1; TRBD1 matches at 12 bases. Germline V lookup: CDR1 SGHDT, CDR2 YYEEEE. CDR3 length equals 17 residues. J gave up 6 bases and V 0 bases, and 9 bases lay outside the gene matches. The CDR3 spells CASSLEGQGARFSEAFF. The CDR3 coding sequence is TGTGCCAGCAGCTTGGAGGGACAGGGGGCGCGATTCTCTGAAGCTTTCTTT.

This rearrangement joins TRBV19 to TRBJ2-7; D is uncertain. CDR1 and CDR2 (germline): LNHDA, SQIVND (reference sequence). The germline V and J ends were trimmed by 3 bases and 2 bases, with 8 bases remaining between them. CDR3 length: 13 residues. The CDR3 coding sequence is TGTGCCAGTAGTATTCAGATCCCCTACGAGCAGTACTTC. This translates into CASSIQIPYEQYF.

This sequence joins TRBV5-6 and TRBJ2-7, with TRBD2 identical over 10 bases. Germline values: CDR1 SGHDT, CDR2 YYEEEE. Trimming at V came to 0 bases and at J to 5 bases, leaving 17 bases not matched to a gene. The CDR3 sequence is 19 residues long. CDR3 amino acids: CASSLEAGGPGPQDDEQYF. CDR3 nucleotides: TGTGCCAGCAGCTTGGAAGCGGGGGGGCCCGGTCCTCAGGACGACGAGCAGTACTTC.

This chain connects TRBV6-4 to TRBJ2-7, with D unclear. Germline CDR1 is MRHNA and CDR2 is SNTAGT. The CDR3 has 11 residues. V lost 6 bases and J 7 bases, leaving 10 bases between the germline ends. CDR3 nucleotides: TGTGCCAGCAGGGACCTCGGGGAGCAGTACTTC. Residues: CASRDLGEQYF.

This clone is judged hyperexpanded. This rearrangement joins TRBV19 to TRBJ2-5; 8 bases fit TRBD2. V was clipped by 3 bases and J by 3 bases; unmatched bases: 12. Germline loops: CDR1 LNHDA, CDR2 SQIVND (reference sequence). CDR3 length: 17 residues. The CDR3 spells CASSMEGSGGWEETQYF. The CDR3 DNA reads TGTGCCAGTAGTATGGAGGGAAGCGGGGGTTGGGAAGAGACCCAGTACTTC.